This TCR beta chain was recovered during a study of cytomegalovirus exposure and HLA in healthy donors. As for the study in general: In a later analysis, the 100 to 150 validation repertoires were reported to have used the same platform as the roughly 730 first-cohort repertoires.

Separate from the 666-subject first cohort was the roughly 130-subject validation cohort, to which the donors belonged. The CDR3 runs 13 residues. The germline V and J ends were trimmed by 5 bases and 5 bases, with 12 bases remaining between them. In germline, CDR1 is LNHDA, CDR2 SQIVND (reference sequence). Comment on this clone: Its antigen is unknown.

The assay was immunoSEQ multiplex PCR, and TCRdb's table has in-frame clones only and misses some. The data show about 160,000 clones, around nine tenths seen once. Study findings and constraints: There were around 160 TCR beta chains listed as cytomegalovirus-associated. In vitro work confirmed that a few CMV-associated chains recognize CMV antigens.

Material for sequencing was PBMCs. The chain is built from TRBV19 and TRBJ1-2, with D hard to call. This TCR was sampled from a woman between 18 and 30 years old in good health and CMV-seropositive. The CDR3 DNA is TGTGCCAGTAGTCGAAGCGTAGAGTATGGCTACACCTTC. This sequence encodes CASSRSVEYGYTF.